This TCR beta chain is from a study of graft-versus-host responses after intestinal transplantation. Overall study: Grafts that recipients had were multivisceral, liver-intestinal, or isolated intestinal transplants. Every transplant recipient was induced with anti-thymocyte globulin, then maintained on tacrolimus and steroids for around 3 years. Study-level results: With peak circulating GvH clone levels came an association with early post-transplant HvG declines. GvH clonotypes were identified within recipient marrow, with a subset emerging first in ileum or blood.

The table came from immunoSEQ multiplex PCR; TCRdb's copy has only in-frame clones and leaves some out. The sample has tens of thousands of clones, approximately 80% seen once. Of note for this clone: Antigen specificity is unknown.

CDR1 and CDR2 from the germline V gene are GTSNPN and SVGIG (reference sequence). This CDR3 is built from 12 residues. V was pared by 7 bases and J by 2 bases, with 11 bases between. This clonotype was sampled from a human donor who was the organ donor for an intestinal transplant. Sequences were derived from unstimulated CD4+ T cells sorted from spleen or lymph node cells, sampled before transplant. V is TRBV30 and J is TRBJ2-5, with D unresolved. This chain's CDR3 is CALAASQETQYF. In DNA, the CDR3 is TGTGCCTTGGCGGCGTCACAAGAGACCCAGTACTTC. Full variable domain (rest looked up from reference TRBV30 and TRBJ2-5): SQTIHQWPATLVQPVGSPLSLECTVEGTSNPNLYWYRQAAGRGLQLLFYSVGIGQISSEVPQNLSASRPQDRQFILSSKKLLLSDSGFYLCALAASQETQYFGPGTRLLVL.